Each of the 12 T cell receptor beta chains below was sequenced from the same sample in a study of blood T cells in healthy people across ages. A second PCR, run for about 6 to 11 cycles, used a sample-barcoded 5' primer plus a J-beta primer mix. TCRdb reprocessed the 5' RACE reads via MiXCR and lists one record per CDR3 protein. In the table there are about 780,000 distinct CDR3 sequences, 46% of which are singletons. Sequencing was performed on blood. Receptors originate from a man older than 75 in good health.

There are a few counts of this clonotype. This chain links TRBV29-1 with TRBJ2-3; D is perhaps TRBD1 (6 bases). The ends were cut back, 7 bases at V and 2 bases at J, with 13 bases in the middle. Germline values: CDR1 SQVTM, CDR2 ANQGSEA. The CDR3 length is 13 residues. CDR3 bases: TGCAGCGACTTTACAGGGAACACAGATACGCAGTATTTT. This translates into CSDFTGNTDTQYF.

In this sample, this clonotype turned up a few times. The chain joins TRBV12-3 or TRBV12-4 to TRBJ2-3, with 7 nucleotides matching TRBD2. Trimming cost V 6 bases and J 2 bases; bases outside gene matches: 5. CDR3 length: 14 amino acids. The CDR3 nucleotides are TGTGCCAGCAGCTCTAGCGGACTCACAGATACGCAGTATTTT. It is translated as CASSSSGLTDTQYF.

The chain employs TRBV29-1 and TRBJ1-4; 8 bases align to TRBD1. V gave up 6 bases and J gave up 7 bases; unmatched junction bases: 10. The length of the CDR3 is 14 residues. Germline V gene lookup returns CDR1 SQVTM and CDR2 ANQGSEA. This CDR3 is CSVSSGGRGEKLFF. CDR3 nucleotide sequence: TGCAGCGTATCGTCAGGGGGCCGGGGTGAAAAACTGTTTTTT.

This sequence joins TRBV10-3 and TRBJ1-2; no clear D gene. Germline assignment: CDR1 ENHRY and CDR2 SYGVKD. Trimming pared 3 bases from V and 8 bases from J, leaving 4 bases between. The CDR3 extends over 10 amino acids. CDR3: CAISDPGYTF. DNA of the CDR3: TGTGCCATCAGTGACCCAGGCTACACCTTC.

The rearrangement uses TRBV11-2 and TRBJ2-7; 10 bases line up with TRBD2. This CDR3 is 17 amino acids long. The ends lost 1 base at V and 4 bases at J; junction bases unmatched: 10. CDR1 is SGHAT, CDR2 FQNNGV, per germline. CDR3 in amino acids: CASSLGASSGSIYEQYF. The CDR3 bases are TGTGCCAGCAGCTTAGGGGCCTCTAGCGGGAGTATTTACGAGCAGTACTTC.

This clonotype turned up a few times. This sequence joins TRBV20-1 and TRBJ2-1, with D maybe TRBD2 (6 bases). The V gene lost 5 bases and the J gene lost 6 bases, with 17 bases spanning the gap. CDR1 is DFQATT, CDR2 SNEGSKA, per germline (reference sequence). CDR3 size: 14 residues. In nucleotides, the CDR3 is TGCAGTGCTCTCAGCGGGCGAAGGCTCAATGAGCAGTTCTTC. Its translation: CSALSGRRLNEQFF.

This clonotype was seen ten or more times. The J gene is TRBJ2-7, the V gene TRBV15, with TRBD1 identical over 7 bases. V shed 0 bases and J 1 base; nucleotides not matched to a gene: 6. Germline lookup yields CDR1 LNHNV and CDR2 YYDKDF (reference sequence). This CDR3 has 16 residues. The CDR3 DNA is TGTGCCACCAGCAGAGATCGGGGCAGGGGGTCCTACGAGCAGTACTTC. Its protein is CATSRDRGRGSYEQYF.

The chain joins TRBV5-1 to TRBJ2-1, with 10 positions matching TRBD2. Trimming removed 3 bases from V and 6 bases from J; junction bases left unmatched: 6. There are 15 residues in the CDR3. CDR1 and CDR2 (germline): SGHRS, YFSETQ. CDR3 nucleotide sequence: TGCGCCAGCAGCTCTAGCGGGAGCATGTTCAATGAGCAGTTCTTC. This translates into CASSSSGSMFNEQFF.

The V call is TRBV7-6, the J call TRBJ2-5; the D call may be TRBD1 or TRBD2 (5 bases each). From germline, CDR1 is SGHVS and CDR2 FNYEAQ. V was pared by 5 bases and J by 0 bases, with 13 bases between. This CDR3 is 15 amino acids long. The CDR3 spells CASSPGAGNQETQYF. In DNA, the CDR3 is TGTGCCAGCAGCCCCGGGGCGGGTAACCAAGAGACCCAGTACTTC.

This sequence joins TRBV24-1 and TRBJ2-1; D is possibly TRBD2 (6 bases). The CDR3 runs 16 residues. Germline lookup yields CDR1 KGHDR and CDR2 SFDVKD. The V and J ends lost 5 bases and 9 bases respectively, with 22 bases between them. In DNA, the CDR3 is TGTGCCACCAGTGTCTCCACGGGCGGGAAATGGGGTGAGCAGTTCTTC. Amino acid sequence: CATSVSTGGKWGEQFF.

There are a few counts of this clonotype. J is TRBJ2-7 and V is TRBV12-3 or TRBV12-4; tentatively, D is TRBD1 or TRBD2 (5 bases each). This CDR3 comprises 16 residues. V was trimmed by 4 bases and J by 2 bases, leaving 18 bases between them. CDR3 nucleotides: TGTGCCAGCAGTTCAAATAGCCGGGGCCGAACCTACGAGCAGTACTTC. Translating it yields CASSSNSRGRTYEQYF.

The CDR3 here is CASSHAGGELAGGRNEQFF. The DNA of the CDR3 is TGTGCCAGCAGTCATGCCGGGGGGGAACTAGCGGGAGGTCGCAATGAGCAGTTCTTC. V gene TRBV6-1 combines with J gene TRBJ2-1, with TRBD2 identical over 12 bases. J was trimmed by 6 bases and V by 5 bases; bases with no gene match: 17. Germline V gives CDR1 MNHNS, CDR2 SASEGT. The CDR3 length is 19 residues.